Listed here are 21 T cell receptor beta chains from one sample, sequenced in a study of cytomegalovirus exposure and HLA in healthy donors. The PCR was carried out with 60 Vbeta primers and 13 Jbeta primers. Using immunoSEQ multiplex PCR, the repertoire was profiled, and TCRdb retains in-frame clones only, with some absent. The repertoire holds fewer than 130,000 clones, around two thirds seen once, with 3.8% in the top ten. Source material: PBMCs. These TCRs come from a man aged 25 to 45 in good health and CMV-seropositive.

The rearrangement uses TRBV19 and TRBJ2-5, with D maybe TRBD2 (7 bases). With 2 bases removed from V and 5 bases from J, the gap between germline ends came to 21 bases. This CDR3 comprises 17 residues. Germline V gene lookup returns CDR1 LNHDA and CDR2 SQIVND (reference sequence). DNA for the CDR3: TGTGCCAGTAGTATATCCCCCTACGCGGGGGCGGGTGAGACCCAGTACTTC. As protein: CASSISPYAGAGETQYF.

The V gene is TRBV11-3, the J gene TRBJ2-7; the match to TRBD1 covers 10 bases. Germline V CDR1 and CDR2: SGHNT, YENEEA. This CDR3 spans 16 amino acids. The trim removed 5 bases at V and 4 bases at J, leaving 11 bases unmatched. CDR3 sequence reads: CASSPPVGTGVYEQYF. As DNA, the CDR3 is TGTGCCAGCAGCCCCCCTGTTGGGACAGGGGTTTACGAGCAGTACTTC.

This chain links TRBV7-9 with TRBJ1-1; D may be TRBD1 (6 bases). Germline V gives CDR1 SEHNR, CDR2 FQNEAQ (reference sequence). This CDR3 contains 14 residues. V was clipped by 5 bases and J by 4 bases, with 14 bases between them. The CDR3: CASSIFEGGTEAFF. The CDR3 region has the DNA TGTGCCAGCAGCATTTTTGAAGGGGGCACTGAAGCTTTCTTT.

CDR3 coding DNA: TGTGCCAGCAGCTTCGGGGTAGCGGTTGCCGGGGAGCTGTTTTTT. Protein sequence: CASSFGVAVAGELFF. V is TRBV11-3 and J is TRBJ2-2; the D gene is possibly TRBD2 (6 bases). Germline V gene sequence: CDR1 SGHNT, CDR2 YENEEA. V lost 3 bases and J lost 6, with 14 bases in between. CDR3 size: 15 residues.

The CDR3 nucleotides read TGTGCCAGCAGGGCAACAGGGTTGGACTATGGCTACACCTTC. Amino acid sequence: CASRATGLDYGYTF. The chain couples TRBV2 to TRBJ1-2, with D possibly matching TRBD1 (6 bases). The V gene lost 6 bases and the J gene lost 3 bases, with 14 bases spanning the gap. Per germline, CDR1 SNHLY and CDR2 FYNNEI. The CDR3 length is 14 residues.

This clone has just a few counts. The chain employs TRBV10-1 and TRBJ1-2; D call uncertain. Germline CDR1 is WNHNN and CDR2 is SYGVQD (reference sequence). The CDR3 runs to 13 residues. V dropped 6 bases and J dropped 0 bases, with 8 bases sitting between them. The CDR3 region has the DNA TGCGCCAGCAGCGCTCGGGCTAACTATGGCTACACCTTC. As protein: CASSARANYGYTF.

The J gene is TRBJ1-2, the V gene TRBV18; 8 bases align to TRBD1. The CDR3 is 13 amino acids. V dropped 3 bases and J dropped 7; count of bases not matched to a gene: 4. The V gene's germline CDR1 is KGHSH and CDR2 LQKENI. For the CDR3, the DNA is TGTGCCAGCTCACCGGGACAGGAAAGTGGCTACACCTTC. Its translation is CASSPGQESGYTF. The full variable domain, in which reference TRBV18 and TRBJ1-2 provide the parts outside the CDR3, is NAGVMQNPRHLVRRRGQEARLRCSPMKGHSHVYWYRQLPEEGLKFMVYLQKENIIDESGMPKERFSAEFPKEGPSILRIQQVVRGDSAAYFCASSPGQESGYTFGSGTRLTVV.

V usage is TRBV5-4 and J usage is TRBJ2-3; D unclear. This CDR3 spans 14 amino acids. Between the trimmed V and J ends, which lost 4 bases and 6 bases, there was a span of 15 bases. Germline-derived CDR1 and CDR2 are SGHNT and YYREEE (reference sequence). The CDR3 spells CASSPDLTTDTQYF. The CDR3 coding sequence is TGTGCCAGCAGCCCCGACCTCACGACTGATACGCAGTATTTT.

V is TRBV7-9 and J is TRBJ1-2, with TRBD1 as a possible D gene (6 bases). The ends were cut back, 1 base at V and 5 bases at J, with 8 bases in the middle. Germline V gene lookup returns CDR1 SEHNR and CDR2 FQNEAQ (reference sequence). This CDR3 is built from 13 residues. The CDR3 is CASSLGTEYGYTF. The DNA of the CDR3 is TGTGCCAGCAGCTTAGGGACAGAGTATGGCTACACCTTC.

V and J are TRBV9 and TRBJ2-1; 7 bases match TRBD1. The junction had 2 bases not matched to a gene; V was cut back by 1 base and J by 1 base. The CDR3 covers 15 residues. Germline CDR1 SGDLS, CDR2 YYNGEE. The CDR3 region is CASSVTGDSYNEQFF. The CDR3 DNA follows: TGTGCCAGCAGCGTAACAGGGGATTCCTACAATGAGCAGTTCTTC. Looking up the rest from reference TRBV9 and TRBJ2-1 gives the full variable domain: DSGVTQTPKHLITATGQRVTLRCSPRSGDLSVYWYQQSLDQGLQFLIQYYNGEERAKGNILERFSAQQFPDLHSELNLSSLELGDSALYFCASSVTGDSYNEQFFGPGTRLTVL.

The CDR3 reads CASSLGLAGNNEQFF. CDR3 coding DNA: TGTGCCAGCAGCTTAGGTCTAGCGGGCAACAATGAGCAGTTCTTC. The chain links TRBV7-3 to TRBJ2-1; 8 positions match TRBD2. Germline trimming cut 2 bases from V and 5 bases from J; bases unmatched to any gene: 5. The germline V gene encodes CDR1 SGHTA and CDR2 FQGTGA. The CDR3 runs 15 residues.

The rearrangement joins TRBV19 to TRBJ2-3; D may be TRBD1 (5 bases). CDR1 and CDR2 (germline): LNHDA, SQIVND (reference sequence). This CDR3 spans 13 amino acids. V was shortened by 8 bases and J by 2 bases, with 11 bases between the two germline ends. This chain's CDR3 is CASATVITDTQYF. The DNA for the CDR3 is TGTGCCAGTGCGACAGTAATCACAGATACGCAGTATTTT.

This clone has a handful of counts. The V call is TRBV10-3, the J call TRBJ1-1, with TRBD1 matching 7 bases. The length of the CDR3 is 14 residues. Germline CDR1 and CDR2: ENHRY and SYGVKD. Trimming at V came to 3 bases and at J to 8 bases, leaving 9 bases not matched to a gene. This CDR3 is CAISDTGAANEAFF. The CDR3 bases are TGTGCCATCAGTGATACAGGGGCGGCAAACGAAGCTTTCTTT.

This chain links TRBV5-1 with TRBJ2-3; D may be TRBD2 (6 bases). This CDR3 spans 12 amino acids. V was clipped by 4 bases and J by 6 bases, with 9 bases between them. Germline V lookup: CDR1 SGHRS, CDR2 YFSETQ. The CDR3 region has the DNA TGCGCCAGCAGCGTCCGGGAGGATACGCAGTATTTT. It specifies CASSVREDTQYF.

V gene TRBV5-4 combines with J gene TRBJ2-7; no clear D. V was cut by 4 bases and J by 6 bases, with 11 bases left in between. The CDR3 extends over 12 amino acids. Germline V CDR1 and CDR2: SGHNT, YYREEE (reference sequence). CDR3 sequence reads: CASSLDSGEQYF. The CDR3 coding sequence is TGTGCCAGCAGCCTCGACTCCGGCGAGCAGTACTTC. The entire variable domain, with the rest obtained from reference TRBV5-4 and TRBJ2-7, is as follows: ETGVTQSPTHLIKTRGQQVTLRCSSQSGHNTVSWYQQALGQGPQFIFQYYREEENGRGNFPPRFSGLQFPNYSSELNVNALELDDSALYLCASSLDSGEQYFGPGTRLTVT.

This clone was seen only a few times. This sequence joins TRBV4-2 and TRBJ2-4, with D possibly matching TRBD2 (5 bases). Germline CDR1 reads LGHNA; CDR2 reads YNFKEQ. This CDR3 is 16 amino acids long. The V gene lost 4 bases and the J gene lost 7 bases, with 20 bases spanning the gap. In nucleotides, the CDR3 is TGTGCCAGCAGCCGCGGGTCTACAATGCCCGGGAACATTCAGTACTTC. This translates into CASSRGSTMPGNIQYF.

The J gene is TRBJ1-6, the V gene TRBV19; TRBD1 aligns across 7 bases. V was clipped by 4 bases and J by 3 bases; unmatched bases: 6. There are 16 residues in the CDR3. The germline gives CDR1 LNHDA, CDR2 SQIVND (reference sequence). The CDR3 nucleotides read TGTGCCAGTAGTACGGGACAGCTAGGCTATAATTCACCCCTCCACTTT. Protein: CASSTGQLGYNSPLHF.

This clone was observed a few times. V and J are TRBV19 and TRBJ1-1, with TRBD1 as a possible D gene (6 bases). Germline V lookup: CDR1 LNHDA, CDR2 SQIVND (reference sequence). The V end lost 5 bases, the J end lost 1 base, and 8 bases lay between the germline ends. The CDR3 is made up of 13 amino acids. CDR3 loop: CASSPGQNTEAFF. The CDR3 DNA follows: TGTGCCAGTAGTCCGGGACAGAACACTGAAGCTTTCTTT.

The chain recombines TRBV7-8 with TRBJ2-5, with 9 bases fitting TRBD1. The germline V gene has CDR1 SGHVS and CDR2 FQNEAQ. This CDR3 has 15 residues. The junction had 2 bases not matched to a gene; V was cut back by 2 bases and J by 1 base. The CDR3 bases are TGTGCCAGCAGCTTAAACAGGGGGCTCCAAGAGACCCAGTACTTC. Its translation is CASSLNRGLQETQYF.

This clone appeared once. The rearrangement joins TRBV15 to TRBJ1-1, with D maybe TRBD1 (5 bases). Germline assignment: CDR1 LNHNV and CDR2 YYDKDF (reference sequence). V lost 4 bases and J 5 bases, leaving 5 bases between the germline ends. The CDR3 is made up of 11 amino acids. The CDR3 bases are TGTGCCACCAGCACAGGGACTGAAGCTTTCTTT. It specifies CATSTGTEAFF.

The table lists this clone with a few counts. J is TRBJ2-1 and V is TRBV6-1; 9 bases fit TRBD1. The CDR3 contains 17 residues. Per the germline V gene, CDR1 is MNHNS and CDR2 is SASEGT. Unmatched junction bases numbered 4, after V lost 0 bases and J lost 1 base. The CDR3 is CASSEAADRGSYNEQFF. For the CDR3, the DNA is TGTGCCAGCAGTGAAGCGGCCGACAGGGGGTCCTACAATGAGCAGTTCTTC.